In this sample, the clone carrying this T cell receptor beta chain turned up once. V dropped 7 bases and J dropped 7; count of bases not matched to a gene: 11. CDR1 and CDR2 from the germline V gene are MNHNY and SVGAGI (reference sequence). The CDR3 consists of 15 residues. The data derive from a study of PD-L1 blockade in urothelial cancer. In the study overall: Patients' atezolizumab regimen, 1,200 mg intravenously every 3 weeks, began in about 2014. Individuals in the cohort had been given 0 to 3 earlier chemotherapy regimens. Blood samples had a median of around 150,000 T cells.

Synthetic analogs of TCR templates were spiked into every PCR. Generated by immunoSEQ multiplex PCR, the TCRdb table keeps only in-frame clones and is missing some. The data show approximately 110,000 clones, around 82% seen once. The receptor was derived from a man aged 45 to 65 with urothelial cancer. This specimen consisted of PBMCs, obtained around atezolizumab (anti-PD-L1) treatment. This rearrangement joins TRBV6-6 to TRBJ2-7; 12 bases fit TRBD2. CDR3 loop: CASIPTSGSSGEQYF. The CDR3 DNA sequence: TGTGCCAGCATTCCGACTAGCGGGAGTAGTGGGGAGCAGTACTTC.